This T cell receptor beta chain was identified during a study of Graves' ophthalmopathy and Graves' hyperthyroidism. V gave up 2 bases and J gave up 0 bases, with 11 bases separating them. The germline V gene encodes CDR1 MDHEN and CDR2 SYDVKM. This CDR3 has 15 amino acids. Transcripts of RNA were the source for amplifying TCR beta CDR3 regions. Following a first-round RT-PCR that used HTBI primers, a second-round multiplex PCR was carried out. TCRdb called the multiplex PCR reads again in MiXCR, with one record for every CDR3 protein. The sample lists about 160,000 distinct CDR3 sequences, just under 40% occurring once.

Sequencing input: peripheral blood. The genes are TRBV28 and TRBJ2-7; D not certain. This receptor was identified in a man aged 30 to 45 with Graves' ophthalmopathy. In DNA form, the CDR3 reads TGTGCCAGCAGTTTACACAGTCTGAGCTCCTACGAGCAGTACTTC. Translated, it gives CASSLHSLSSYEQYF.